Sequencing of this T cell receptor beta chain was carried out in a study of T cell responses to AZD1222 COVID-19 vaccine (dated by TCRdb to the early 2020s). Context from the whole study: AZD1222 recipients with second doses at about 4 weeks or about 12 weeks were pooled, because spike-specific TCR depth and breadth did not differ between schedules. TCR sequencing was performed for 230 to 250 trial participants, of whom 207 were given two doses of AZD1222 and about 25 were given two doses of MenACWY control vaccine. Trial participants were enrolled into age subgroups of 18-55, 56-69 and 70-plus years, which contained around 140, 26 and 57 TCR-sequenced participants, respectively. Broad study findings and their caveats: No day 14 peak-response samples were available, so repertoires were characterized only after the peak T cell response. The vaccine-associated CD4 TCRs covered the entire spike protein, and the dominant responses fell in regions 160-218 and 743-854. Only 5 to 7 AZD1222 recipients were SARS-CoV-2 seropositive at baseline, limiting conclusions about previously exposed vaccinees. Participants were mostly white British and included more females than males, and it was suggested by the authors that clonal diversity may have been underestimated. Epitopes outside the regions mutated in the B.1.351 and B.1.1.7 variants were reportedly recognized by nearly half of the unique spike-specific TCRs. In the small 56-69-year group, the increase in depth fell short of significance, most likely because of low power. After two AZD1222 doses, both the breadth and the depth of spike-specific TCRs were significantly higher than at day 0 and than in MenACWY recipients.

The CDR3 regions of human TCRbeta chains were subjected to immunosequencing. Per the source publication's procedure: TCRs in the repertoires were matched against a reference library of SARS-CoV-2-specific TCRs that had been generated with the MIRA antigen-specificity platform. Breadth was defined as the fraction of unique TCRs that were SARS-CoV-2-associated, and depth was defined as the fraction of total T cells that were SARS-CoV-2-associated. Each spike-specific TCR was assigned to its reactive spike region and to a CD4 or CD8 class using the MIRA data. Log10-transformed breadth and depth values were compared by one-way ANOVA with Sidak's multiple comparisons tests. TCRdb took over this immuneACCESS table, retaining in-frame rearrangements with V and J assigned. Such tables are incomplete; in checked studies, under half of the missing clones stem from an unresolved V gene, and the remainder is unexplained. V and J calls and clone size are copied from that table; D and trimming were computed from the DNA. The sample table records about 120,000 clones; around 90% of these occur just once. About a tenth of the sample goes to the ten largest clones.

Reading the label with the study, this specimen's time point is: baseline before first vaccination. Vaccinee samples were obtained from the UK trials COV001 and COV002, which included a single-blind randomized controlled phase 2/3 trial of AZD1222 (ChAdOx1 nCoV-19) in healthy adults. Trial participant PBMC samples were collected at day 0 and day 28 after the second dose for TCRbeta chain sequencing. The CDR3 spans 18 residues, from the cysteine through the phenylalanine. The CDR3 DNA has 54 bases and is translated from base 1. V trim: 7 bases; J trim: 2 bases; unmatched bases: 21. The germline V gene gives CDR1 as SGHRS and CDR2 as YFSETQ. Note on this clone: This clone's antigen is unknown. No quality values exist for individual bases; no much larger clone is one base distant.

The receptor was isolated from an adult in good health. Recombination connected TRBV5-1 to TRBJ2-7; 7 of the junction bases match TRBD2. Sequencing was performed on peripheral blood, taken on day 0 of AZD1222 vaccination. The bases are TGCGCCAGCCATAATCGGGAGGCTCCCTCCGTTCCCCCCTACGAGCAGTACTTC. The resulting protein is CASHNREAPSVPPYEQYF.